The 3 T cell receptor beta chains in this list originate from one sample, sequenced in a study of vaccination and CD4 T cells after COVID-19. Their antigens are not known. Sequencing of DNA taken from cultured CD4+ T cells relied on the Oncomine TCR Beta short-read assay. TCRdb called the PCR reads again in MiXCR, with one record for every CDR3 protein. This sample has over 10,000 distinct CDR3 sequences, with roughly 76% found just once. Treatment defined: approximately nine-day PBMC culture with coronavirus spike peptide pools or control peptides (ViraFEST assay). The sample taken for sequencing was CD4+ T cells from blood, cultured in vitro. These receptors came from a human donor who had recovered from COVID-19.

The rearrangement joins TRBV20-1 to TRBJ2-1; D ambiguous. The germline CDR1 and CDR2 sequences are DFQATT and SNEGSKA (reference sequence). V dropped 5 bases and J dropped 0 bases, with 14 bases sitting between them. This CDR3 is built from 15 residues. Here the CDR3 DNA reads TGCAGTGCTCCGACTTTAACCCCCTCCTACAATGAGCAGTTCTTC. It specifies CSAPTLTPSYNEQFF.

This rearrangement joins TRBV6-2 or TRBV6-3 to TRBJ2-2; 9 nucleotides agree with TRBD1. Germline assignment: CDR1 MNHEY and CDR2 SVGEGT. The CDR3 loop spans 16 amino acids. The trim removed 5 bases at V and 5 bases at J, leaving 9 bases unmatched. The CDR3 region has the DNA TGTGCCAGCAGTCACGCCTTGGGGACAGGGACCGGGGAGCTGTTTTTT. Translating it yields CASSHALGTGTGELFF.

The V and J genes are TRBV7-2 and TRBJ2-7, with D perhaps matching TRBD1 or TRBD2 (5 bases each). Germline V gives CDR1 SGHTA, CDR2 FQGNSA. The CDR3 has 15 amino acids. V was trimmed by 0 bases and J by 3 bases, leaving 12 bases between them. The CDR3 protein is CASSLAGVDGYEQYF. Written as DNA, the CDR3 is TGTGCCAGCAGCTTAGCGGGGGTAGACGGCTACGAGCAGTACTTC.